This TCR beta chain came from a study of tumor-infiltrating lymphocytes in primary liver carcinoma. Study summary: The study obtained roughly 3.5 to 7.13 million productive TCRbeta reads per sample, similar across tissue types.

The V and J ends lost 0 bases and 2 bases, in that order; junction bases with no gene match: 11. The CDR3 totals 17 residues. The V gene's germline CDR1 is SQVTM and CDR2 ANQGSEA. Synthesis of TCR beta cDNA was carried out from about 0.55 ug total RNA with a constant-region primer. A slightly modified ARM-PCR protocol with three nested multiplex PCR rounds produced these TCR beta libraries. A C-beta reverse primer was combined with TRBV1-TRBV30 forward primers in the first two PCR rounds, and each round had 10 cycles. One entry per CDR3 protein results from TCRdb running MiXCR on the multiplex PCR reads. This sample has about 330,000 distinct CDR3 sequences; around three fifths occur once, and the top ten carry about 6.3%. The sample holds many counts of this clonotype. The antigen is not known. Both blood RNA, taken from unsorted whole blood, and germline DNA were extracted. Regarding the study as a whole: It was tumor-adjacent and tumor-blood pairs that overlapped less than tumor region pairs did.

The chain uses TRBV29-1 and TRBJ2-7, with 9 nucleotides matching TRBD2. The receptor comes from a man aged 35 to 55 with primary liver carcinoma and hepatitis B virus infection. Material for sequencing was peripheral blood. CDR3 bases: TGCAGCGTTGAAGATCCCGCCGCGAGCGGGAGGACCTACGAGCAGTACTTC. The encoded protein is CSVEDPAASGRTYEQYF.